This paragraph covers one TCR beta chain sequence. The data derive from a study of blood T cell repertoires in COVID-19. As for the study in general: Sample material is recorded as cDNA or gDNA derived from T cells, B-cell-depleted T cells, or PBMCs.

Ages ranged from roughly 18 to 100 years, with residence in about two dozen US areas. Participants' own reports of clinical history determined their cohort assignment. In the original workflow: Using reference gene primer amplification, nucleated cell counts were estimated. The data were produced by immunoSEQ multiplex PCR, yet TCRdb's version contains in-frame clones alone and is incomplete. V, J and clone size derive from that table, while D and trimming were established from the DNA sequence. This sample yields approximately 250,000 clones, of which about 87% are seen a single time; about 2.3% belongs to the top ten. Per germline, CDR1 GTSNPN and CDR2 SVGIG (reference sequence). There are 14 residues in the CDR3. V lost 0 bases and J lost 7, with 12 bases in between.

This sequence joins TRBV30 and TRBJ1-4; tentative D call: TRBD1 (5 bases). The material sequenced was PBMCs or T cells enriched from blood (not recorded which). The clonotype comes from a woman between 40 and 55 years old with acute COVID-19. The CDR3 loop reads CAWSVGGGGEKLFF. In DNA form, the CDR3 reads TGTGCCTGGAGTGTTGGGGGGGGAGGTGAAAAACTGTTTTTT.